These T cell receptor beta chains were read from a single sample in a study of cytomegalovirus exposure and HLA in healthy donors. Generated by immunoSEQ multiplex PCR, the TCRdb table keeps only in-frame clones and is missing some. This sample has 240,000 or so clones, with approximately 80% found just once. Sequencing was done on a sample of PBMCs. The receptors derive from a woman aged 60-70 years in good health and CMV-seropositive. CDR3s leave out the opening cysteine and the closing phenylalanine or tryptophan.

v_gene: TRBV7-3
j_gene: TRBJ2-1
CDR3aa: ASSLISSGRGNEQF

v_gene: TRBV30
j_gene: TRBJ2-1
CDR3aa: AWSLGLAVSYNEQF

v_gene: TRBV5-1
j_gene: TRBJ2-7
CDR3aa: ASSLDGTGTYEQY

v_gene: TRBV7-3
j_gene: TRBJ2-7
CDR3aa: ASSLERLSYEQY

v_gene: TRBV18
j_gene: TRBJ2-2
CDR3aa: ASSYTSAHTGELF

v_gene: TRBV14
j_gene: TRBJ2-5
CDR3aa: ASSQGGTQY

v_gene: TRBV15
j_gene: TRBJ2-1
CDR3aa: ATSRLQPGSYNEQF

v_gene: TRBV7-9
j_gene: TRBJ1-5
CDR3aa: ASSQDRAGNQPQH

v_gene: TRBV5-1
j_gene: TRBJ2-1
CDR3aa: ASSLETSGRNEQF

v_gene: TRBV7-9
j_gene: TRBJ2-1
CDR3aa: ASSSREGLEQF

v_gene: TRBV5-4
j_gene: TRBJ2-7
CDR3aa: ASSWTGGEQY

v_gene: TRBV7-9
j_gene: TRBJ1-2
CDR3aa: ASSYPDSLYGYT

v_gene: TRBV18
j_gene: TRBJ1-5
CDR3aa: ASSMAPSNQPQH

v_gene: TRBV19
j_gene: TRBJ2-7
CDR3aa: ASSDRQAYEQY

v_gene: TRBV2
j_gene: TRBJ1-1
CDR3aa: ASEPQGQWNTEAF

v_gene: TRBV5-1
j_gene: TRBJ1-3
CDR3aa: ASSLGEQLNSGNTIY

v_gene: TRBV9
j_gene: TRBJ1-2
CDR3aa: ASSVGAGEVSRGYT

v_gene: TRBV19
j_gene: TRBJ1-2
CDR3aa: ASSWTDYGYT

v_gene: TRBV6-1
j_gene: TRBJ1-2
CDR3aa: ASTRQPTYGYT

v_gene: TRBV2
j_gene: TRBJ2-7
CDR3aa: ASSGIAGRDEQY